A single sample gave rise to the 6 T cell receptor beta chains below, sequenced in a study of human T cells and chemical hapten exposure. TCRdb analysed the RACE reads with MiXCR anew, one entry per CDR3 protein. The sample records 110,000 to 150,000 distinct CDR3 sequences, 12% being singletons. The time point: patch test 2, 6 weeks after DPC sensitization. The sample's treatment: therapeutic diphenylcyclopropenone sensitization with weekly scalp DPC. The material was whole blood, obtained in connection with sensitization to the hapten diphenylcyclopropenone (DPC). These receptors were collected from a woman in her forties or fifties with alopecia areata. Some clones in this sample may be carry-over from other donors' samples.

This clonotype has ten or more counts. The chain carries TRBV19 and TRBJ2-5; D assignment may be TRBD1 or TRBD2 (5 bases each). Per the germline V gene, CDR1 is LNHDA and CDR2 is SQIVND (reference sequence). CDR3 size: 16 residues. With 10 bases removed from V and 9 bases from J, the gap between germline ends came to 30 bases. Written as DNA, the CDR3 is TGTGCCACCACCCCTGCCGGGACGGTAAGGGGTGGGGCCCAGTACTTC. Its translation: CATTPAGTVRGGAQYF.

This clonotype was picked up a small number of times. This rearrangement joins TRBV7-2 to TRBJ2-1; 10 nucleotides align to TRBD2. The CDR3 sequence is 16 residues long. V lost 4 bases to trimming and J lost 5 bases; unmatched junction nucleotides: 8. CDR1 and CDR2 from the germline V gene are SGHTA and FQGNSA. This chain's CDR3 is CASSSSAGGAHNEQFF. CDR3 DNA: TGTGCCAGCAGCTCCTCAGCGGGAGGGGCGCACAATGAGCAGTTCTTC.

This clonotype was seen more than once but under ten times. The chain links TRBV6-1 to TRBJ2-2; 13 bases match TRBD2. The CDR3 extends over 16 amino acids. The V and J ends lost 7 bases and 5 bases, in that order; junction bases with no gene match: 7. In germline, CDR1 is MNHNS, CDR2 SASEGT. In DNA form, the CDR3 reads TGTGCCAGCATGCTCCTGACTAGCGGGAGGACCGGGGAGCTGTTTTTT. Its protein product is CASMLLTSGRTGELFF.

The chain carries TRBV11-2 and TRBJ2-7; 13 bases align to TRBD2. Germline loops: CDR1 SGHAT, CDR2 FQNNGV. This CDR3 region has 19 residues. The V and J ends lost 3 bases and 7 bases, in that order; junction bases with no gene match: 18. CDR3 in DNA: TGTGCCAGCAGCTTTCCCCTCCGACTAGCGGGAGGTCTGGTGGGGGAGCAGTACTTC. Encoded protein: CASSFPLRLAGGLVGEQYF. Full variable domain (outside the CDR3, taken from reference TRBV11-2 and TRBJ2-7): EAGVAQSPRYKIIEKRQSVAFWCNPISGHATLYWYQQILGQGPKLLIQFQNNGVVDDSQLPKDRFSAERLKGVDSTLKIQPAKLEDSAVYLCASSFPLRLAGGLVGEQYFGPGTRLTVT.

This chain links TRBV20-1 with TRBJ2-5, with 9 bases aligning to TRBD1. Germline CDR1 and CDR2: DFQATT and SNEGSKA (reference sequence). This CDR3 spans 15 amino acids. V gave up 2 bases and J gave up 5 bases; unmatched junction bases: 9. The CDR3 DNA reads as TGCAGTGCTAGAAAGGGACAGGGTCCGGGTGAGACCCAGTACTTC. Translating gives CSARKGQGPGETQYF.

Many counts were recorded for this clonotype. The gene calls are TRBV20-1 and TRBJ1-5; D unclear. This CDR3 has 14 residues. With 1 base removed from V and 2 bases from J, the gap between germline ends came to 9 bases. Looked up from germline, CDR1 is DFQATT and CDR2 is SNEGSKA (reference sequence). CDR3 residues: CSARGPGGNQPQHF. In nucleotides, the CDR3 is TGCAGTGCTAGAGGGCCAGGCGGCAATCAGCCCCAGCATTTT.